This entry lists 22 T cell receptor beta chains sequenced from one sample in a study of T cell responses to AZD1222 COVID-19 vaccine. The method was immunoSEQ multiplex PCR; TCRdb's version includes in-frame clones alone and lacks a portion of them. The table includes some 150,000 clones, 75% to 90% detected once. The sequencing here drew on peripheral blood, taken on day 0 of MenACWY control vaccination. Receptors originate from an adult in good health.

In its sample, this clone was seen many times. The chain joins TRBV6-2 or TRBV6-3 to TRBJ2-3; weak D call: TRBD2 (6 bases). Germline CDR1 is MNHEY and CDR2 is SVGEGT. The CDR3 is made up of 18 amino acids. V was clipped by 5 bases and J by 1 base, with 22 bases between them. CDR3 sequence reads: CASSPPDLSSARTDTQYF. Here the CDR3 DNA reads TGTGCCAGCAGTCCCCCAGACCTGTCTAGCGCCCGCACAGATACGCAGTATTTT.

The rearrangement uses TRBV7-2 and TRBJ2-7; D is possibly TRBD1 (6 bases). The V end lost 1 base, the J end lost 4 bases, and 11 bases lay between the germline ends. The CDR3 is 14 residues long. Germline V gene lookup returns CDR1 SGHTA and CDR2 FQGNSA. Here the CDR3 DNA reads TGTGCCAGCAGCTTAGGCGCACAGGGTTACGAGCAGTACTTC. Its translation: CASSLGAQGYEQYF.

This clone was found once. The chain has TRBV7-8 and TRBJ1-5; weak D call: TRBD1 (6 bases). With 4 bases removed from V and 7 bases from J, the gap between germline ends came to 23 bases. Germline CDR1 reads SGHVS; CDR2 reads FQNEAQ. CDR3 length: 17 amino acids. CDR3 DNA sequence: TGTGCCAGCAGCTCGGGCGACCGGGGGCTGAGGTACCAGCCCCAGCATTTT. Translating gives CASSSGDRGLRYQPQHF.

The chain links TRBV4-1 to TRBJ1-4; D perhaps matches TRBD1 (6 bases). Trimming pared 4 bases from V and 4 bases from J, leaving 13 bases between. Germline V gene data show CDR1 as MGHRA and CDR2 as YSYEKL. This CDR3 is built from 15 residues. As DNA, the CDR3 is TGCGCCAGCAGCCCTCCGTCCAGGGGTAATGAAAAACTGTTTTTT. This gives the protein CASSPPSRGNEKLFF.

This clone has only a few counts. The CDR3 reads CASSQTGGYTF. As DNA, the CDR3 is TGTGCCAGCAGTCAGACTGGCGGCTACACCTTC. The chain uses TRBV28 and TRBJ1-2; D gene uncertain. The V end was cut by 5 bases, the J end by 8 bases, with 9 bases between. Germline-derived CDR1 and CDR2 are MDHEN and SYDVKM. This CDR3 region has 11 residues.

The V gene is TRBV7-9, the J gene TRBJ1-1; 7 bases agree with TRBD1. Trimming took 5 bases from V and 3 from J; bases not matched to a gene: 12. The CDR3 covers 16 residues. From germline, CDR1 is SEHNR and CDR2 FQNEAQ (reference sequence). The CDR3 region has the DNA TGTGCCAGCAGCCCACACAGGGGCGGTGGGGACACTGAAGCTTTCTTT. As protein: CASSPHRGGGDTEAFF. Combining the CDR3 with reference TRBV7-9 and TRBJ1-1 gives the whole variable domain DTGVSQNPRHKITKRGQNVTFRCDPISEHNRLYWYRQTLGQGPEFLTYFQNEAQLEKSRLLSDRFSAERPKGSFSTLEIQRTEQGDSAMYLCASSPHRGGGDTEAFFGQGTRLTVV.

V usage is TRBV6-4 and J usage is TRBJ1-5, with unresolved D. Between the trimmed V and J ends, which lost 3 bases and 6 bases, there was a span of 12 bases. This CDR3 comprises 14 residues. The germline V gene encodes CDR1 MRHNA and CDR2 SNTAGT. Written as DNA, the CDR3 is TGTGCCAGCAGTGAGCCCCGGCGGGGTCAGCCCCAGCATTTT. This codes for CASSEPRRGQPQHF.

The chain joins TRBV5-4 to TRBJ2-1; 10 bases map to TRBD1. The CDR3 consists of 16 residues. The germline V gene encodes CDR1 SGHNT and CDR2 YYREEE (reference sequence). With 4 bases clipped from V and 4 bases from J, the junction kept 8 bases outside the gene matches. The CDR3 bases are TGTGCCAGCAGCCAAGGCGGGACAGGGGTATACAATGAGCAGTTCTTC. Its translation: CASSQGGTGVYNEQFF.

The chain has TRBV29-1 and TRBJ1-1; possibly TRBD1 for D (6 bases). The V gene's germline CDR1 is SQVTM and CDR2 ANQGSEA. V was shortened by 5 bases and J by 10 bases, with 23 bases between the two germline ends. The CDR3 consists of 14 residues. The DNA for the CDR3 is TGCAGCGTTACCCTGACAGGTATCGGACTGGGAGCTTTCTTT. The encoded protein is CSVTLTGIGLGAFF.

Comment on this clone: An end of the junction differs from the germline gene, which may be a read error. This rearrangement joins TRBV5-4 to TRBJ1-6; D gene uncertain. Germline CDR1 is SGHNT and CDR2 is YYREEE (reference sequence). CDR3 length: 13 amino acids. This CDR3 is CASSPDQISLLHF. As DNA, the CDR3 is TGTGCCAGCAGTCCCGATCAGATTTCACTCCTCCACTTT.

The CDR3 sequence: CASSFQANTEAFF. CDR3 bases: TGTGCCAGCAGTTTCCAGGCCAACACTGAAGCTTTCTTT. The genes are TRBV2 and TRBJ1-1, with D hard to call. Germline-derived CDR1 and CDR2 are SNHLY and FYNNEI. Between the trimmed V and J ends, which lost 5 bases and 2 bases, there was a span of 9 bases. CDR3 size: 13 residues.

V and J are TRBV14 and TRBJ2-1; D gene unclear. Germline V gene lookup returns CDR1 SGHDN and CDR2 FVKESK. The CDR3 loop spans 14 amino acids. V shed 0 bases and J shed 8 bases, with 11 bases lying between them. CDR3 sequence: CASSQDFKADEQFF. In nucleotides, the CDR3 is TGTGCCAGCAGCCAAGATTTTAAGGCCGATGAGCAGTTCTTC.

The CDR3, as DNA: TGTGCCATCAGTGATACAGGGGGCCGACAAGCCTACGAGCAGTACTTC. Translating gives CAISDTGGRQAYEQYF. The chain carries TRBV10-3 and TRBJ2-7; 9 nucleotides line up with TRBD1. With V trimmed by 3 bases and J by 2 bases, 8 bases remained unmatched. The germline gives CDR1 ENHRY, CDR2 SYGVKD. The CDR3 contains 16 residues.

V gene TRBV7-2 combines with J gene TRBJ1-1; 7 nucleotides match TRBD1. CDR1 and CDR2 (germline): SGHTA, FQGNSA. V shed 5 bases, J shed 7 bases, and the junction held 16 bases outside the gene matches. The CDR3 extends over 16 amino acids. The CDR3 DNA reads as TGTGCCAGCAGCCCACGAAGAGACAGGGTAAAGCGTGAAGCTTTCTTT. Amino acids: CASSPRRDRVKREAFF.

The rearrangement joins TRBV7-6 to TRBJ1-3; the D gene is possibly TRBD1 (6 bases). Germline V gene sequence: CDR1 SGHVS, CDR2 FNYEAQ. The CDR3 consists of 14 residues. Trimming stripped 2 bases from V and 4 bases from J, with 9 bases between. The CDR3 is CASSLQGPGNTIYF. DNA of the CDR3: TGTGCCAGCAGCTTACAGGGGCCCGGAAACACCATATATTTT.

The chain employs TRBV6-5 and TRBJ1-2; a possible D gene is TRBD1 (6 bases). V gave up 7 bases and J gave up 2 bases, with 11 bases separating them. Germline loops: CDR1 MNHEY, CDR2 SVGAGI. This CDR3 is built from 13 residues. CDR3 loop: CASTQGTNYGYTF. CDR3 in DNA: TGTGCCAGCACCCAGGGGACCAACTATGGCTACACCTTC.

The chain carries TRBV5-1 and TRBJ1-2; D unresolved. CDR3 length: 13 amino acids. Germline CDR1 SGHRS, CDR2 YFSETQ. Deletions cut 5 bases from V and 4 bases from J, with 12 bases between. The CDR3, as DNA: TGCGCCAGCAGTTCGGACGGAGCCTATGGCTACACCTTC. Protein sequence: CASSSDGAYGYTF.

The chain couples TRBV30 to TRBJ1-1; 11 bases are a match to TRBD1. Germline loops: CDR1 GTSNPN, CDR2 SVGIG (reference sequence). V lost 8 bases, J lost 0 bases, and 5 bases stayed unmatched. The CDR3 extends over 14 amino acids. CDR3 in amino acids: CAQDRGPLNTEAFF. The CDR3 region has the DNA TGTGCCCAGGACAGGGGGCCCCTGAACACTGAAGCTTTCTTT. The variable domain in full, completed from reference TRBV30 and TRBJ1-1, reads SQTIHQWPATLVQPVGSPLSLECTVEGTSNPNLYWYRQAAGRGLQLLFYSVGIGQISSEVPQNLSASRPQDRQFILSSKKLLLSDSGFYLCAQDRGPLNTEAFFGQGTRLTVV.

This clone was counted once. The J gene is TRBJ1-6, the V gene TRBV2; D is perhaps TRBD1 (5 bases). V shed 5 bases and J shed 9 bases, with 14 bases lying between them. There are 14 residues in the CDR3. Germline V gives CDR1 SNHLY, CDR2 FYNNEI. The CDR3 nucleotides read TGTGCCAGCAGTCTCCGGGACGGAGGTTCACCCCTCCACTTT. Residues: CASSLRDGGSPLHF.

V usage is TRBV5-8 and J usage is TRBJ1-2; 11 bases are shared with TRBD1. CDR1 and CDR2 from the germline V gene are SGHTS and YDEGEE. The J segment lost 8 bases and the V segment lost 4 bases, leaving 10 bases of the junction unmatched. This CDR3 has 15 amino acids. Written as DNA, the CDR3 is TGTGCCAGCAGCCGAAACGCCGGGACAGGGGGAGGCTACACCTTC. This sequence encodes CASSRNAGTGGGYTF.

In this sample, this clone turned up a few times. V gene TRBV15 combines with J gene TRBJ2-7, with 8 positions matching TRBD1. The length of the CDR3 is 18 residues. Germline trimming cut 0 bases from V and 11 bases from J; bases unmatched to any gene: 21. The germline V gene encodes CDR1 LNHNV and CDR2 YYDKDF (reference sequence). The DNA for the CDR3 is TGTGCCACCAGCAGAGATGGGACTCGCAGTCTAGGCCAGGGGGCTAAGTACTTC. Encoded protein: CATSRDGTRSLGQGAKYF.

V usage is TRBV6-5 and J usage is TRBJ1-3; the D gene is possibly TRBD1 (6 bases). Germline V gene sequence: CDR1 MNHEY, CDR2 SVGAGI. V was clipped by 6 bases and J by 7 bases, with 13 bases between them. The CDR3 runs 13 residues. The CDR3 DNA reads as TGTGCCAGCAGAAAGGGGGGTACGAACACCATATATTTT. Protein product: CASRKGGTNTIYF.